The 15 T cell receptor beta chains given below trace back to one sample, sequenced in a study of T cell changes during pregnancy in multiple sclerosis. The repertoire was sequenced with immunoSEQ multiplex PCR; TCRdb's copy has only in-frame clones and lacks some. The data contain 35,000 to 55,000 clones, roughly 91% of them singletons. Source: CD8+ T cells from peripheral blood mononuclear cells, taken after pregnancy. The receptors were sampled from a female donor in good health, enrolled as a control in a pregnancy study.

V is TRBV28 and J is TRBJ1-5; D is perhaps TRBD1 (5 bases). Germline V gene sequence: CDR1 MDHEN, CDR2 SYDVKM. This CDR3 is built from 17 residues. The V and J ends lost 6 bases and 2 bases respectively, with 20 bases between them. The CDR3 DNA reads as TGTGCCAGCAGCCACTCCTTTCGGGGGGAAGGCAATCAGCCCCAGCATTTT. Its translation: CASSHSFRGEGNQPQHF.

This clone was seen a few times. The J gene is TRBJ2-1, the V gene TRBV5-1, with 11 bases aligning to TRBD2. The CDR3 contains 16 residues. Looked up from germline, CDR1 is SGHRS and CDR2 is YFSETQ. The V segment lost 0 bases and the J segment 5 bases; nucleotides outside the gene matches: 4. The chain's CDR3 is CASSLEPSGGHNEQFF. CDR3 DNA: TGCGCCAGCAGCTTGGAACCTAGCGGGGGGCACAATGAGCAGTTCTTC. Combining the CDR3 with reference TRBV5-1 and TRBJ2-1 gives the whole variable domain KAGVTQTPRYLIKTRGQQVTLSCSPISGHRSVSWYQQTPGQGLQFLFEYFSETQRNKGNFPGRFSGRQFSNSRSEMNVSTLELGDSALYLCASSLEPSGGHNEQFFGPGTRLTVL.

The CDR3 sequence: CASSIGGLEGLFF. The CDR3 DNA sequence: TGTGCCAGTAGTATAGGAGGACTCGAGGGACTGTTTTTT. The chain combines TRBV19 with TRBJ1-4; no firm D call. The germline V gene has CDR1 LNHDA and CDR2 SQIVND (reference sequence). V lost 1 base and J 13 bases, leaving 13 bases between the germline ends. The CDR3 covers 13 residues.

The chain couples TRBV15 to TRBJ1-1; D unresolved. Trimming shortened V by 5 bases and J by 1 base, and 14 bases separated the two germline ends. Germline V gene sequence: CDR1 LNHNV, CDR2 YYDKDF (reference sequence). The CDR3 has 15 amino acids. The CDR3 here is CATSPFRAGNTEAFF. CDR3 DNA sequence: TGTGCCACCAGCCCCTTTCGAGCAGGGAACACTGAAGCTTTCTTT.

This clone has just one count. This chain links TRBV5-1 with TRBJ1-1; D is possibly TRBD1 (5 bases). V lost 0 bases and J lost 7, with 10 bases in between. CDR1 and CDR2 (germline): SGHRS, YFSETQ. This CDR3 is 13 amino acids long. CDR3 loop: CASSLEGAVEAFF. The DNA for the CDR3 is TGCGCCAGCAGCTTGGAAGGGGCCGTTGAAGCTTTCTTT.

The chain uses TRBV4-1 and TRBJ2-7; D possibly corresponds to TRBD2 (6 bases). The V and J ends lost 0 bases and 4 bases respectively, with 13 bases between them. The CDR3 has 15 amino acids. The germline V gene has CDR1 MGHRA and CDR2 YSYEKL. The CDR3 DNA sequence: TGCGCCAGCAGCCAAGATGGGGCGGGGTTATACGAGCAGTACTTC. Its translation is CASSQDGAGLYEQYF.

The V call is TRBV7-3, the J call TRBJ2-1, with 10 nucleotides matching TRBD2. Germline V gene lookup returns CDR1 SGHTA and CDR2 FQGTGA. The CDR3 totals 16 residues. The V gene end was trimmed by 6 bases and the J gene end by 5 bases; junction bases not matched to a gene: 10. The CDR3 nucleotides are TGTGCCAGCAGGATAGCGGGGGGCCCCTTAGACAATGAGCAGTTCTTC. It encodes CASRIAGGPLDNEQFF.

CDR3 in DNA: TGTGCCAGCAGCCCGACTAGCGGGGGGGTATATAGTGAGCAGTTCTTC. This encodes CASSPTSGGVYSEQFF. The chain has TRBV7-6 and TRBJ2-1; 14 bases agree with TRBD2. The CDR3 covers 16 residues. The trim removed 5 bases at V and 9 bases at J, leaving 9 bases unmatched. Germline CDR1 is SGHVS and CDR2 is FNYEAQ. The complete variable domain, with remaining parts taken from reference TRBV7-6 and TRBJ2-1, reads GAGVSQSPRYKVTKRGQDVALRCDPISGHVSLYWYRQALGQGPEFLTYFNYEAQQDKSGLPNDRFSAERPEGSISTLTIQRTEQRDSAMYRCASSPTSGGVYSEQFFGPGTRLTVL.

The CDR3 DNA follows: TGCAGCGTGGCAGGGGGCGGCAATCAGCCCCAGCATTTT. Its protein product is CSVAGGGNQPQHF. The gene calls are TRBV29-1 and TRBJ1-5; TRBD1 matches at 8 bases. The CDR3 spans 13 residues. The V segment lost 6 bases and the J segment 2 bases; nucleotides outside the gene matches: 3. The germline V gene has CDR1 SQVTM and CDR2 ANQGSEA.

This chain joins TRBV7-2 and TRBJ2-7; D possibly corresponds to TRBD1 (6 bases). This CDR3 contains 13 residues. Germline values: CDR1 SGHTA, CDR2 FQGNSA. Trimming cost V 2 bases and J 5 bases, with 10 bases left between them. The CDR3 region is CASSLPGQNEQYF. In DNA form, the CDR3 reads TGTGCCAGCAGCTTACCAGGACAGAACGAGCAGTACTTC.

V is TRBV19 and J is TRBJ1-1; no reliable D call. CDR3 size: 16 residues. Trimming took 5 bases from V and 2 from J, leaving 18 bases between them. The germline gives CDR1 LNHDA, CDR2 SQIVND (reference sequence). CDR3 sequence (DNA): TGTGCCAGTAGTCCCAGTTACAGTTCAGAAAACACTGAAGCTTTCTTT. Translating it yields CASSPSYSSENTEAFF.

V and J are TRBV5-6 and TRBJ1-1; D might be TRBD1 (5 bases). The CDR3 totals 14 residues. Germline V lookup: CDR1 SGHDT, CDR2 YYEEEE. V lost 2 bases and J 5 bases, leaving 13 bases between the germline ends. The CDR3 reads CASSFDPGGTEAFF. The CDR3 DNA reads as TGTGCCAGCAGCTTCGACCCGGGGGGGACTGAAGCTTTCTTT.

This clone came up once. The DNA of the CDR3 is TGTGCCAGCAGCGTGACAGGGGTGAACACTGAAGCTTTCTTT. Translation gives CASSVTGVNTEAFF. J is TRBJ1-1 and V is TRBV27, with 8 bases that match TRBD1. The CDR3 sequence is 14 residues long. V shed 6 bases and J 0 bases; nucleotides not matched to a gene: 3. Germline lookup yields CDR1 MNHEY and CDR2 SMNVEV (reference sequence).

The genes are TRBV10-3 and TRBJ1-1; 7 positions match TRBD1. The CDR3 runs to 14 residues. V was pared by 2 bases and J by 1 base, with 1 base of the junction left unmatched. The germline V gene encodes CDR1 ENHRY and CDR2 SYGVKD. CDR3 in amino acids: CAISERDRNTEAFF. CDR3 bases: TGTGCCATCAGTGAGAGGGACAGGAACACTGAAGCTTTCTTT.

The chain links TRBV18 to TRBJ1-2; no reliable D call. The ends were cut back, 8 bases at V and 1 base at J, with 17 bases in the middle. CDR3 length equals 15 residues. From germline, CDR1 is KGHSH and CDR2 LQKENI. The CDR3 reads CASTYNTQDNYGYTF. The CDR3 DNA is TGTGCCAGCACATATAATACACAAGATAACTATGGCTACACCTTC.